The 5 T cell receptor beta chains below were found in one sample sequenced in a study of CD8+CD57+ T cells in acquired aplastic anemia. It was genomic DNA that served as the template for profiling TCR beta VDJ and CDR3. One entry per CDR3 protein, called by TCRdb with MiXCR from the reads. The sample has 350,000 to 450,000 distinct CDR3 sequences, just under 70% seen once. The sample taken for sequencing was sorted CD4+, CD8+, or CD8+CD57+ T cells (not recorded which) from PBMCs. Every receptor here comes from a human donor in good health, serving as a control.

V and J are TRBV5-6 and TRBJ1-2, with 7 bases identical to TRBD1. Losses at the gene ends were 1 base for V and 2 bases for J; bases not matched to a gene: 8. The germline V gene encodes CDR1 SGHDT and CDR2 YYEEEE. The CDR3 totals 16 residues. This CDR3 is CASSLTTAGGNYGYTF. The CDR3 DNA reads as TGTGCCAGCAGCTTGACGACAGCAGGGGGGAACTATGGCTACACCTTC. Full variable domain (missing parts from reference TRBV5-6 and TRBJ1-2): DAGVTQSPTHLIKTRGQQVTLRCSPKSGHDTVSWYQQALGQGPQFIFQYYEEEERQRGNFPDRFSGHQFPNYSSELNVNALLLGDSALYLCASSLTTAGGNYGYTFGSGTRLTVV.

This clonotype showed up many times. This chain uses TRBV5-8 with TRBJ2-3, with a weak D call TRBD1 (6 bases). This CDR3 region has 14 residues. In germline, CDR1 is SGHTS, CDR2 YDEGEE. V shed 6 bases and J shed 2 bases, with 13 bases lying between them. CDR3 DNA: TGTGCCAGCACCAATACAGGGAACACAGATACGCAGTATTTT. It codes for CASTNTGNTDTQYF. Based on the CDR3 plus reference TRBV5-8 and TRBJ2-3, the full variable domain is EAGVTQSPTHLIKTRGQQATLRCSPISGHTSVYWYQQALGLGLQFLLWYDEGEERNRGNFPPRFSGRQFPNYSSELNVNALELEDSALYLCASTNTGNTDTQYFGPGTRLTVL.

The table lists this clonotype with many counts. J is TRBJ2-5 and V is TRBV20-1; D gene uncertain. V was pared by 6 bases and J by 2 bases, with 16 bases between. Germline CDR1 and CDR2: DFQATT and SNEGSKA (reference sequence). The CDR3 sequence is 14 residues long. The CDR3 spells CSAVLPDAQETQYF. The CDR3 nucleotides are TGCAGTGCGGTACTACCGGACGCTCAAGAGACCCAGTACTTC.

The CDR3 protein is CSASLAGGTDTQYF. The DNA for the CDR3 is TGCAGTGCTAGTCTAGCGGGGGGGACGGATACGCAGTATTTT. The gene calls are TRBV20-1 and TRBJ2-3; 12 nucleotides align to TRBD2. The CDR3 has 14 amino acids. The germline CDR1 and CDR2 sequences are DFQATT and SNEGSKA (reference sequence). V trimming: 3 bases; J trimming: 6 bases; junction bases outside the gene matches: 4.

For this clonotype: The CDR3 carries no conserved terminal phenylalanine or tryptophan, so it likely arises from a read error. No DNA is shown, since the ends of the CDR3 on it are uncertain; the CDR3 is the one TCRdb lists. The chain uses TRBV7-3 and TRBJ1-6. Looked up from germline, CDR1 is SGHTA and CDR2 is FQGTGA. The CDR3 numbers 12 amino acids, ends counted. Here the CDR3 reads CASTLYNAPRHL.